This TCR beta chain was captured by sequencing in a study of identical twins. Study-wide results and limits: Cross-sectional statistical analysis was relied on for the conclusions, without the same donors being followed. The authors noted that invariant MAIT and iNKT cells could partly confound zero-insertion analyses.

TCRdb used MiXCR to reprocess the 5' RACE reads, holding one entry per CDR3 protein. Seen here are 650,000 to 750,000 distinct CDR3 sequences, around 21% observed once, and the top ten hold around 4.5%. This clonotype has a count of ten or more. Its antigen is currently unknown. Germline CDR1 is DFQATT and CDR2 is SNEGSKA (reference sequence). V was pared by 3 bases and J by 3 bases, with 10 bases of the junction left unmatched. This CDR3 is 15 amino acids long. This sample was also put to use in a study of T cells expressing NK-cell markers. That source reports: Obtained from sorted CD3+CD56+NKG2C+, CD3+CD56+NKG2C- and CD3+CD56-NKG2C+ T cells were the TCR beta repertoires. There were a few donors in whom these clonotypes also led the CD3+CD56-NKG2C+ fraction.

The sample comprised PBMCs. This TCR was sampled from a woman aged 18-35 years in good health. The chain carries TRBV20-1 and TRBJ2-7; 8 nucleotides match TRBD1. The chain's CDR3 is CSARDRVKAFYEQYF. Written as DNA, the CDR3 is TGCAGTGCTAGGGACAGGGTTAAAGCCTTCTACGAGCAGTACTTC.